These T cell receptor beta chains were read from a single sample in a study of cytomegalovirus exposure and HLA in healthy donors. TCRdb's copy holds only in-frame clones and misses some; the assay was immunoSEQ multiplex PCR. The repertoire table contains 100,000 to 150,000 clones. Sequencing used PBMCs. Receptors originate from a man aged 18 to 29 in good health and CMV-seronegative. Both conserved end residues are part of each CDR3. The order of the fields is J gene, D gene, V gene, CDR3 protein. A D gene is named only where the DNA matches it firmly.

TRBJ2-7 | TRBD2 | TRBV7-2 | CASSLGGRGLAVYEQYF
TRBJ2-2 | . | TRBV5-1 | CASSFQDSPLTGELFF
TRBJ1-1 | . | TRBV9 | CASSGRVGTEAFF
TRBJ2-1 | TRBD1 | TRBV27 | CASSLQTGLGDNEQFF
TRBJ1-6 | TRBD1 | TRBV11-2 | CASSSNTGASPLHF
TRBJ1-2 | TRBD1 | TRBV29-1 | CSVAGTGGYGYTF
TRBJ2-7 | TRBD2 | TRBV4-3 | CASSPGLAGYEQYF
TRBJ1-5 | TRBD1 | TRBV7-9 | CASSYSPGQGRHSNQPQHF
TRBJ2-7 | TRBD1 | TRBV27 | CASFSTGNYEQYF
TRBJ1-4 | . | TRBV7-2 | CASSPRSLNEKLFF
TRBJ2-1 | TRBD1 | TRBV7-2 | CASSPTGTVYNEQFF
TRBJ2-5 | . | TRBV20-1 | CSAADSETQYF
TRBJ2-3 | . | TRBV7-3 | CASRGGLSTDTQYF
TRBJ2-7 | TRBD2 | TRBV11-3 | CASSSGGQGKDEQYF
TRBJ2-3 | . | TRBV6-5 | CASREATDTQYF
TRBJ1-5 | . | TRBV5-8 | CASSLWENSNQPQHF
TRBJ2-2 | . | TRBV5-5 | CASSLVFGDTGELFF
TRBJ2-3 | . | TRBV14 | CASSQEQRGSTDTQYF
TRBJ2-7 | TRBD1 | TRBV19 | CASRGQLTYEQYF
TRBJ1-1 | . | TRBV9 | CASSIRDTGAFTEAFF
TRBJ2-1 | TRBD2 | TRBV27 | CASSSRKGLAGYNEQFF
TRBJ2-5 | . | TRBV9 | CASSVDPPGLTQETQYF
TRBJ2-6 | . | TRBV10-1 | CASSSSSGANVLTF
TRBJ2-1 | . | TRBV7-9 | CARGGEPYNEQFF
TRBJ1-1 | . | TRBV5-1 | CASSMTPVNTEAFF
TRBJ1-1 | TRBD1 | TRBV27 | CASSLTRTGVEAFF
TRBJ2-7 | . | TRBV4-1 | CASSQDSPHEQYF
TRBJ2-5 | TRBD1 | TRBV10-3 | CAIRGGQEQETQYF
TRBJ1-1 | . | TRBV5-6 | CASSFRGTGLNTEAFF
TRBJ1-5 | . | TRBV7-9 | CASSPEQGVGNQPQHF
TRBJ2-5 | TRBD2 | TRBV28 | CASSSGGYQETQYF
TRBJ1-1 | . | TRBV11-3 | CASSLGGSGNTEAFF
TRBJ1-2 | . | TRBV28 | CASSLVSYGYTF
TRBJ1-1 | . | TRBV30 | CAWSDITEAFF
TRBJ2-5 | . | TRBV5-1 | CASSLSPFTGSETQYF
TRBJ1-5 | . | TRBV5-6 | CASSSATWRYGGGNQPQHF
TRBJ1-3 | . | TRBV10-3 | CAILGDISGNTIYF
TRBJ1-4 | . | TRBV19 | CASSTDSHNEKLFF
TRBJ1-1 | . | TRBV5-1 | CASSSQGMNTEAFF
TRBJ2-1 | TRBD2 | TRBV11-3 | CASSEGAGATDEQFF
TRBJ2-7 | . | TRBV9 | CASSGGLGGSYEQYF
TRBJ2-5 | TRBD1 | TRBV9 | CASSRQGRETQYF
TRBJ2-7 | . | TRBV2 | CASSDLTGHRFYEQYF
TRBJ1-4 | TRBD1 | TRBV9 | CASSVGQGAEKLFF
TRBJ2-3 | TRBD2 | TRBV28 | CASKVIAGTSSDTQYF
TRBJ2-5 | . | TRBV4-3 | CASSQDRFLSGQETQYF
TRBJ2-1 | TRBD1 | TRBV2 | CASRDRYNEQFF
TRBJ2-7 | TRBD1 | TRBV19 | CASTAGTGGAYEQYF
TRBJ1-4 | TRBD1 | TRBV7-2 | CASSLEGTGSEKLFF
. | TRBD1 | TRBV5-6 | CASSLYIRDRGFEQYF
TRBJ2-1 | TRBD2 | TRBV10-3 | CALQREGPSNEQFF
TRBJ2-5 | TRBD1 | TRBV30 | CACGQGRETQYF
TRBJ1-2 | . | TRBV5-1 | CASSQTGTQLYGYTF
TRBJ2-3 | . | TRBV27 | CASSLNEGRGTDTQYF
TRBJ2-2 | TRBD2 | TRBV6-6 | CASKVLAGAHTGELFF
TRBJ1-1 | . | TRBV7-8 | CASSLEGWTEAFF
TRBJ2-2 | . | TRBV10-3 | CAISEVGGAGELFF
TRBJ1-2 | TRBD1 | TRBV27 | CASSSSDRGYGYTF
TRBJ2-7 | . | TRBV19 | CASSYTTGGYEQYF